This passage covers 9 T cell receptor beta chains from one sample sequenced in a study of blood T cell repertoires in COVID-19. Method: immunoSEQ multiplex PCR; TCRdb's copy keeps in-frame clones and lacks some. The sample lists about 250,000 clones, approximately 84% seen once, with more than 6.5% in the top ten. Sequenced input: PBMCs or T cells enriched from blood (not recorded which). The receptors originated from a woman aged 45 to 65 who had been exposed to COVID-19.

Worth noting for this clone: Since a much larger clone is just one base distant, this may be a read error. Distinct nucleotide sequences in the sample also encode this CDR3. This sequence joins TRBV7-3 and TRBJ2-2; 7 bases agree with TRBD1. Germline loops: CDR1 SGHTA, CDR2 FQGTGA. With V trimmed by 1 base and J by 5 bases, 4 bases remained unmatched. This CDR3 contains 15 residues. Written as DNA, the CDR3 is TGTGCCAGCAGCTTAATAGGGGGCGGGACCGGGGAGCTGTTTTTT. This gives the protein CASSLIGGGTGELFF.

The chain has TRBV21-1 and TRBJ1-2; TRBD1 was called by the table and not checked on the DNA. TRBV21-1 is designated a pseudogene. The CDR3 covers 17 residues. DNA for the CDR3: TGTGCCAGCAGCAAATATGAAGGGGACAGGGGGCGATACGGCTACACCTTC. It translates to CASSKYEGDRGRYGYTF.

This chain connects TRBV5-6 to TRBJ2-1, with 12 bases that match TRBD1. Germline assignment: CDR1 SGHDT and CDR2 YYEEEE. Germline trimming cut 7 bases from V and 7 bases from J; bases unmatched to any gene: 12. The CDR3 spans 16 residues. DNA for the CDR3: TGTGCCAGCGACCTACTTGGGACAGGGGGCAGGAATGAGCAGTTCTTC. It is translated as CASDLLGTGGRNEQFF.

The chain joins TRBV18 to TRBJ1-3, with D possibly TRBD1 on 5 matching bases. The CDR3 runs 16 residues. CDR1 KGHSH and CDR2 LQKENI come from the germline V gene. With 2 bases removed from V and 0 bases from J, the gap between germline ends came to 11 bases. CDR3 nucleotides: TGTGCCAGCTCACCAGGGGGGAGCAACTCTGGAAACACCATATATTTT. Its translation is CASSPGGSNSGNTIYF.

The chain has TRBV4-1 and TRBJ1-1, with 7 bases matching TRBD1. Germline loops: CDR1 MGHRA, CDR2 YSYEKL. The CDR3 consists of 16 residues. The V segment lost 1 base and the J segment 2 bases; nucleotides outside the gene matches: 7. Here the CDR3 reads CASSQGNRGFNTEAFF. The DNA for the CDR3 is TGCGCCAGCAGCCAAGGTAACAGGGGCTTTAACACTGAAGCTTTCTTT.

This sequence joins TRBV5-4 and TRBJ2-2; 12 nucleotides line up with TRBD2. J gave up 7 bases and V 0 bases, and 7 bases lay outside the gene matches. The CDR3 has 17 amino acids. Germline assignment: CDR1 SGHNT and CDR2 YYREEE (reference sequence). Written as DNA, the CDR3 is TGTGCCAGCAGCTTGGGACTAGCGGGGGCCCTCGGCGGGGAGCTGTTTTTT. Translating gives CASSLGLAGALGGELFF.

This clone has only a few counts. The CDR3 sequence is CASSGTGGFDEQFF. CDR3 DNA sequence: TGTGCCAGCAGCGGGACAGGGGGTTTTGATGAGCAGTTCTTC. This rearrangement joins TRBV6-2 or TRBV6-3 to TRBJ2-1, with TRBD1 matching 11 bases. Germline lookup yields CDR1 MNHEY and CDR2 SVGEGT. V shed 6 bases and J 8 bases; nucleotides not matched to a gene: 6. This CDR3 is 14 amino acids long.

The chain combines TRBV12-3 or TRBV12-4 with TRBJ1-5; maybe TRBD1 (6 bases). The germline V and J ends were trimmed by 4 bases and 6 bases, with 10 bases remaining between them. This CDR3 contains 13 residues. The CDR3 spells CASSSRGGQPQHF. For the CDR3, the DNA is TGTGCCAGCAGTTCGAGAGGGGGTCAGCCCCAGCATTTT.

V is TRBV5-4 and J is TRBJ1-5, with D unclear. The CDR3 sequence is 15 residues long. The ends were cut back, 5 bases at V and 5 bases at J, with 17 bases in the middle. The germline gives CDR1 SGHNT, CDR2 YYREEE (reference sequence). CDR3 DNA: TGTGCCAGCAGTCTCGGACCCTACGGGGATCAGCCCCAGCATTTT. Its translation: CASSLGPYGDQPQHF.